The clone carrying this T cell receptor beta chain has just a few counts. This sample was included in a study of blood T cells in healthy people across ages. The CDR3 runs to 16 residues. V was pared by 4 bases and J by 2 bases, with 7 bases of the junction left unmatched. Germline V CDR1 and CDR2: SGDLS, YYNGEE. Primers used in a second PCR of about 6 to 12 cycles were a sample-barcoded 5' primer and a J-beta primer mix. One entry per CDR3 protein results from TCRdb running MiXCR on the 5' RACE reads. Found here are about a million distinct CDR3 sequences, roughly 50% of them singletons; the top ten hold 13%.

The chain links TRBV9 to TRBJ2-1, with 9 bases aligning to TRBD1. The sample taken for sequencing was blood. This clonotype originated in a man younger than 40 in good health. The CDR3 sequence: CASSPTGGSTYNEQFF. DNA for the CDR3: TGTGCCAGCAGCCCAACAGGGGGCTCCACCTACAATGAGCAGTTCTTC.